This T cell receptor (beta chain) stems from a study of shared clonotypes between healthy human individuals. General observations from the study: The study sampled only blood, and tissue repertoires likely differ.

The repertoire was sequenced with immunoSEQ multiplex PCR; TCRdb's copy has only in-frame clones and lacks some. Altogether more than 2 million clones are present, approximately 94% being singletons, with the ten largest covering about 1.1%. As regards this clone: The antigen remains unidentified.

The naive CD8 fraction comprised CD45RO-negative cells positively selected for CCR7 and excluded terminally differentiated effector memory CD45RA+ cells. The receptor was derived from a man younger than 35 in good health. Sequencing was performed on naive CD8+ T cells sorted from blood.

CDR3 sequence reads: CASSQGGGIYEQFF. As DNA, the CDR3 is TGCGCCAGCAGCCAGGGCGGGGGGATCTATGAGCAGTTCTTC. This chain connects TRBV4-1 to TRBJ2-1; 8 positions agree with TRBD2. Germline CDR1 reads MGHRA; CDR2 reads YSYEKL. This CDR3 comprises 14 residues. V lost 3 bases and J lost 8; bases outside the gene matches: 6.